This T cell receptor (beta chain) comes out of a study of shared clonotypes between healthy human individuals. General study findings and limits: Sorted-subset sequencing, rarefaction showed, was incomplete despite large depth. Only a few donors were included, so the genetic and exposure-history diversity represented was limited.

Clones were sequenced by immunoSEQ multiplex PCR, and TCRdb holds only the in-frame ones, with some missing. This table has about 1.1 million clones, 75% to 80% appearing once. CDR3 length: 14 amino acids. After removal of 5 bases from V and 8 bases from J, the junction contained 7 bases not matched to a gene. Germline loops: CDR1 SSHAT, CDR2 FNYEAQ (reference sequence). Note on this clone: Its antigen is unknown.

Recent acute infections and vaccinations were absent in the healthy HIV-negative adult donors. Investigators divided CD4+ cells into CD45RA+ naive and CD45RA-negative memory subsets. This TCR came from a man younger than 35 in good health. Some clones in this sample may be carry-over from other donors' samples. Sequenced material: memory CD4+ T cells from PBMCs. The subset was: CD45RA-negative fraction. The genes are TRBV7-7 and TRBJ2-1; TRBD2 matches 9 bases. The CDR3 here is CASSPSGGRHEQFF. The CDR3 DNA is TGTGCCAGCAGCCCAAGCGGGGGGAGGCATGAGCAGTTCTTC.